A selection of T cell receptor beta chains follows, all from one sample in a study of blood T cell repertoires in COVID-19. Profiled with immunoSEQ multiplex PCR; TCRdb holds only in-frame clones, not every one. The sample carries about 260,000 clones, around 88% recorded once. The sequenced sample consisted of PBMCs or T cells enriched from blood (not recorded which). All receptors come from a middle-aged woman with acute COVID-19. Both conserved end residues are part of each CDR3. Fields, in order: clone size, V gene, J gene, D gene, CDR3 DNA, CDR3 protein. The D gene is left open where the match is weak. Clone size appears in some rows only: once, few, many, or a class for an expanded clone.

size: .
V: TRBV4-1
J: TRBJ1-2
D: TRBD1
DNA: TGCGCCAGCAGCCAAGATCCGGGACAGGGGCGCGGCTACACCTTC
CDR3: CASSQDPGQGRGYTF

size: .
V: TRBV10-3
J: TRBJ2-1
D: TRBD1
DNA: TGTGCCATCAGTGAGTCAATGGGGGACAGCAATGAGCAGTTCTTC
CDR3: CAISESMGDSNEQFF

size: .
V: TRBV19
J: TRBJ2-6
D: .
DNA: TGTGCCAGTAGTAACCGCGCGGGGACCCCCTCTGGGGCCAACGTCCTGACTTTC
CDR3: CASSNRAGTPSGANVLTF

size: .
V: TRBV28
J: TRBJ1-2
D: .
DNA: TGTGCCAGCAGCCCTCCAGGGGCGCTTGGCTACACCTTC
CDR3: CASSPPGALGYTF

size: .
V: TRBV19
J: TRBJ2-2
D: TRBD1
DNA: TGTGCCAGTAGTATAAAGCGACAGGGGCCAAACCCGAACACCGGGGAGCTGTTTTTT
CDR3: CASSIKRQGPNPNTGELFF

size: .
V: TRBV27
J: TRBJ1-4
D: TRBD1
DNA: TGTGCCAGCACCTCGACAGGGTTTAATGAAAAACTGTTTTTT
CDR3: CASTSTGFNEKLFF

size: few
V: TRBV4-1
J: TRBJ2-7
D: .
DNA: TGCGCCAGCAGCCGGGAGGGACACGGCTACGAGCAGTACTTC
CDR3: CASSREGHGYEQYF

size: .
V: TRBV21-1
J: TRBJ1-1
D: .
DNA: TGTGCCAGCAGCCGGCAAGGACAGAACACTGAAGCTTTCTTT
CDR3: CASSRQGQNTEAFF

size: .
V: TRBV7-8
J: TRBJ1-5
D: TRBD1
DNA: TGTGCCAGCAGCTTAATTTCAGGGGGTTACAGCAATCAGCCCCAGCATTTT
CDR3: CASSLISGGYSNQPQHF

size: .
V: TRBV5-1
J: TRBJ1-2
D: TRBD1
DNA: TGCGCCAGCAGCTCACAGGGGGCAACCTATGGCTACACCTTC
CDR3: CASSSQGATYGYTF

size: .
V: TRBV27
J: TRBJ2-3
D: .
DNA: TGTGCCAGCAGTATCAGGCGAACTAGCTCCATAGGGGATACGCAGTATTTT
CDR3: CASSIRRTSSIGDTQYF

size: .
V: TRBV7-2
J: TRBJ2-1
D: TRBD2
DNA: TGTGCCAGCAGTATAGCGGGAGGCTCCTACAATGAGCAGTTCTTC
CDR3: CASSIAGGSYNEQFF

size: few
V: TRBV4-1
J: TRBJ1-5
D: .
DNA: TGCGCCAGCAGCCAACAACGGGGGGGAAATCAGCCCCAGCATTTT
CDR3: CASSQQRGGNQPQHF

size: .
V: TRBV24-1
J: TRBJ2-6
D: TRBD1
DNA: TGTGCCACCAGTGATTTTTCGGGACAGGGGATCTCTGGGGCCAACGTCCTGACTTTC
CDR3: CATSDFSGQGISGANVLTF

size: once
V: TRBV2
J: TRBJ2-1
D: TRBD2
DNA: TGTGCCAGCATGAGGCTAGCGGACCTCAATGAGCAGTTCTTC
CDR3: CASMRLADLNEQFF

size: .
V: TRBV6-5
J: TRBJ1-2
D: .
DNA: TGTGCCAGCTCCGGGACTCACTATGGCTACACCTTC
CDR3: CASSGTHYGYTF